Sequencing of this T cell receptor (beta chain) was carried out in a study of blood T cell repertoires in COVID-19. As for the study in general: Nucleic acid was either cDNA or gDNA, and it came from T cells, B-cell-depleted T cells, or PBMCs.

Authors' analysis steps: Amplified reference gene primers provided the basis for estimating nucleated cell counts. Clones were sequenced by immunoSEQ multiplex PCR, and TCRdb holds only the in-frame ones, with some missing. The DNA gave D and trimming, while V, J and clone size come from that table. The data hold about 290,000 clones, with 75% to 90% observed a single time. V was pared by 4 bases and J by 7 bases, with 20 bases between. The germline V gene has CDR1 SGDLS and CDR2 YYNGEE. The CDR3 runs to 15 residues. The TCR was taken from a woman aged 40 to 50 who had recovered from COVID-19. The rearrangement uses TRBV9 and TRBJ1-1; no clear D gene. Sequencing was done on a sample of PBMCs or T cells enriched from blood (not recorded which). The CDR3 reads CASSRAEGASDEAFF. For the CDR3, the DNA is TGTGCCAGCAGCCGCGCGGAAGGAGCTTCTGATGAAGCTTTCTTT.